This T cell receptor beta chain was sequenced in a study of CD8 T cells in ankylosing spondylitis. Study-level results: Ankylosing spondylitis blood appeared to be characterized by a TCR beta motif of roughly eight highly homologous variants.

Researchers built TCR beta libraries using quantitative 5'-RACE with molecular barcodes. TCRdb re-derived calls from the 5' RACE reads in MiXCR, one entry per CDR3 protein. The data contain around 890,000 distinct CDR3 sequences, roughly 10% of them singletons. A note on this clonotype: Its antigen remains unidentified.

The CDR3 runs to 14 residues. V gave up 2 bases and J gave up 7 bases, with 14 bases separating them. Germline V gene data show CDR1 as SGHAT and CDR2 as FQNNGV. V and J are TRBV11-2 and TRBJ2-5; D might be TRBD1 (6 bases). Input material: blood, either unsorted or a sorted T cell fraction (not recorded which). This clonotype was sampled from a male donor with ankylosing spondylitis. The CDR3, as DNA: TGTGCCAGCAGCTTACGGGCAGGGGCGGGGACCCAGTACTTC. It codes for CASSLRAGAGTQYF. Full variable domain (rest looked up from reference TRBV11-2 and TRBJ2-5): EAGVAQSPRYKIIEKRQSVAFWCNPISGHATLYWYQQILGQGPKLLIQFQNNGVVDDSQLPKDRFSAERLKGVDSTLKIQPAKLEDSAVYLCASSLRAGAGTQYFGPGTRLLVL.